This TCR beta chain was captured in a study of beta chain features in type 1 diabetes. General study points: Researchers report that Type 1 diabetes patients had moderately but significantly shorter TCRB CDR3s across all four CD4+ subsets. For patients, the naive, central memory and Treg TCRB repertoires appeared more alike than for healthy donors.

V dropped 2 bases and J dropped 4; count of bases not matched to a gene: 13. CDR1 MGHRA and CDR2 YSYEKL come from the germline V gene. The CDR3 length is 20 residues. Turning to this clone: The antigen remains undetermined.

All of the isolated RNA was reverse transcribed, so expressed TCRB transcripts were sequenced. Regulatory, naive and central memory T cell samples averaged roughly 4 million reads. Profiled with immunoSEQ multiplex PCR; TCRdb holds only in-frame clones, not every one. The sample contains fewer than 900,000 clones, about 17% of which appear only once. Sequencing used naive CD4+ T cells from blood. The rearrangement joins TRBV4-1 to TRBJ2-5, with 16 bases aligning to TRBD2. The TCR was taken from a woman aged 18-30 years in good health. Written as DNA, the CDR3 is TGCGCCAGCAGCCAACCCGGGACTAGCGGGAGGGCCCTGTTGACAGAGACCCAGTACTTC. Protein sequence: CASSQPGTSGRALLTETQYF.